What follows is one TCR beta chain and its context. In the original processing: Reference gene primer amplification in the assay estimated nucleated cell counts. Measured with immunoSEQ multiplex PCR; TCRdb has only the in-frame clones, and not every one. V, J and clone size are taken as reported in that table, and D and trimming were inferred from the DNA itself. The table has 200,000 or so clones, 83% seen once. Looked up from germline, CDR1 is SGHTA and CDR2 is FQGTGA. This CDR3 has 15 amino acids. V lost 5 bases to trimming and J lost 2 bases; unmatched junction nucleotides: 8. The record originates from a study of blood T cell repertoires in COVID-19. Study as a whole: Acute and convalescent COVID-19 specimens originated in the United States, Italy and Spain. Nucleic acid was either cDNA or gDNA, and it came from T cells, B-cell-depleted T cells, or PBMCs.

Exposed participants encountered a COVID-19 case during the 2 weeks preceding study entry. V gene TRBV7-3 combines with J gene TRBJ1-1; 7 nucleotides align to TRBD1. The specimen sequenced was PBMCs or T cells enriched from blood (not recorded which). The receptor comes from a woman in her forties or fifties who had been exposed to COVID-19. The CDR3 protein is CASSETGTANTEAFF. CDR3 in DNA: TGTGCCAGCAGCGAAACCGGGACAGCTAACACTGAAGCTTTCTTT.